The 24 T cell receptor beta chains reported below all come from one sample, sequenced in a study of T cells in Graves' hyperthyroidism and ophthalmopathy. TCR beta CDR3 regions were amplified from RNA. RT-PCR in the first round (using the HTBI primer set) targeted the TCR CDR3. TCRdb analysed the multiplex PCR reads with MiXCR anew, one entry per CDR3 protein. The sample yields 690,000 or so distinct CDR3 sequences, 15% to 20% seen once. Sample: blood. These receptors were collected from a woman aged 45-59 years with Graves' hyperthyroidism that later progressed to Graves' ophthalmopathy.

This chain uses TRBV2 with TRBJ2-3, with D perhaps matching TRBD1 (6 bases). CDR3 length equals 15 residues. Germline-derived CDR1 and CDR2 are SNHLY and FYNNEI. Trimming stripped 4 bases from V and 0 bases from J, with 11 bases between. CDR3 in DNA: TGTGCCAGCAGTGGGCAGGGGTTTAGCACAGATACGCAGTATTTT. Translation gives CASSGQGFSTDTQYF.

This clonotype was observed many times. The CDR3 nucleotides are TGTGCCAGCAGCCACCTCGACAGGGAGCTGTTTTTT. This encodes CASSHLDRELFF. The rearrangement links TRBV3-1 to TRBJ2-2; no reliable D call. V was shortened by 3 bases and J by 9 bases, with 8 bases between the two germline ends. This CDR3 is built from 12 residues. Germline-derived CDR1 and CDR2 are LGHDT and YNNKEL (reference sequence). Full variable domain (rest looked up from reference TRBV3-1 and TRBJ2-2): DTAVSQTPKYLVTQMGNDKSIKCEQNLGHDTMYWYKQDSKKFLKIMFSYNNKELIINETVPNRFSPKSPDKAHLNLHINSLELGDSAVYFCASSHLDRELFFGEGSRLTVL.

This clonotype was observed a handful of times. The chain joins TRBV4-1 to TRBJ1-2; D gene uncertain. The CDR3 is 13 amino acids. V was cut by 0 bases and J by 2 bases, with 4 bases left in between. Germline V gene lookup returns CDR1 MGHRA and CDR2 YSYEKL. The CDR3 DNA reads as TGCGCCAGCAGCCAAGAAGAAAACTATGGCTACACCTTC. This gives the protein CASSQEENYGYTF.

V is TRBV15 and J is TRBJ2-7, with D hard to call. Trimming left V 1 base short and J 5 bases short, with 15 bases between. The CDR3 sequence is 15 residues long. The germline V gene encodes CDR1 LNHNV and CDR2 YYDKDF (reference sequence). The DNA for the CDR3 is TGTGCCACCAGCAGAGGAGGCAGTCCGGTCCACGAGCAGTACTTC. Amino acid sequence: CATSRGGSPVHEQYF.

About this clonotype itself: One base away lies a much larger clone, so this may be a sequencing read error. This rearrangement joins TRBV7-8 to TRBJ2-7; no definite D call. The V end lost 0 bases, the J end lost 3 bases, and 12 bases lay between the germline ends. This CDR3 is built from 15 residues. The germline CDR1 and CDR2 sequences are SGHVS and FQNEAQ. This CDR3 reads CASSLAHTAGYEQYF. The CDR3 coding sequence is TGTGCCAGCAGCTTAGCGCACACAGCAGGCTACGAGCAGTACTTC.

In the case of this clonotype: Because the CDR3's place on the DNA is in doubt, the DNA is left out and the CDR3 is given as listed by TCRdb. V and J are TRBV29-1 and TRBJ1-1; the table calls TRBD1, which could not be checked here. Germline assignment: CDR1 SQVTM and CDR2 ANQGSEA. From its first to its last residue, the CDR3 has 10 amino acids. CDR3 loop: CSVGTGTSFF.

V is TRBV10-3 and J is TRBJ1-1; a possible D gene is TRBD1 (6 bases). Between the trimmed V and J ends, which lost 7 bases and 0 bases, there was a span of 12 bases. CDR1 ENHRY and CDR2 SYGVKD come from the germline V gene. This CDR3 contains 14 residues. Here the CDR3 reads CAIKNRDMNTEAFF. CDR3 bases: TGTGCCATCAAAAACAGGGACATGAACACTGAAGCTTTCTTT.

The V gene is TRBV5-1, the J gene TRBJ1-1, with D tentatively TRBD1 (6 bases). Trimming removed 3 bases from V and 5 bases from J, with 14 bases in between. The CDR3 loop spans 14 amino acids. The germline V gene has CDR1 SGHRS and CDR2 YFSETQ. The CDR3 spells CASSSQGQSTEAFF. DNA of the CDR3: TGCGCCAGCAGCTCACAAGGACAGAGTACTGAAGCTTTCTTT. The variable domain in full, completed from reference TRBV5-1 and TRBJ1-1, reads KAGVTQTPRYLIKTRGQQVTLSCSPISGHRSVSWYQQTPGQGLQFLFEYFSETQRNKGNFPGRFSGRQFSNSRSEMNVSTLELGDSALYLCASSSQGQSTEAFFGQGTRLTVV.

There are many counts of this clonotype. The chain combines TRBV27 with TRBJ1-1; D gene unclear. The germline V gene encodes CDR1 MNHEY and CDR2 SMNVEV (reference sequence). V lost 3 bases to trimming and J lost 3 bases, with 8 bases between them. The CDR3 has 13 amino acids. CDR3 in DNA: TGTGCCAGCAGTTTCGGGGTCTACACTGAAGCTTTCTTT. It translates to CASSFGVYTEAFF.

The chain couples TRBV6-1 to TRBJ2-7, with D tentatively TRBD1 (6 bases). Trimming stripped 6 bases from V and 0 bases from J, with 9 bases between. The CDR3 runs to 13 residues. CDR1 and CDR2 (germline): MNHNS, SASEGT. The CDR3 spells CASRHRASYEQYF. The CDR3 region has the DNA TGTGCCAGCAGACACAGGGCCTCCTACGAGCAGTACTTC.

This clonotype was seen ten or more times. The chain employs TRBV5-1 and TRBJ1-1; D perhaps matches TRBD1 (5 bases). Germline lookup yields CDR1 SGHRS and CDR2 YFSETQ. Trimming removed 3 bases from V and 3 bases from J, with 15 bases in between. The CDR3 consists of 15 residues. The CDR3 here is CASSSTARLDTEAFF. For the CDR3, the DNA is TGCGCCAGCAGCTCGACAGCGCGCTTGGACACTGAAGCTTTCTTT.

Many counts were recorded for this clonotype. The chain combines TRBV6-1 with TRBJ1-2; D gene unclear. V was cut by 11 bases and J by 4 bases, with 14 bases left in between. This CDR3 has 12 residues. CDR1 is MNHNS, CDR2 SASEGT, per germline. The CDR3 sequence: CAVLSGGYGYTF. CDR3 DNA sequence: TGTGCCGTACTTTCAGGCGGCTATGGCTACACCTTC.

This clonotype came up many times. The J gene is TRBJ1-2, the V gene TRBV6-1, with D tentatively TRBD1 (6 bases). The germline CDR1 and CDR2 sequences are MNHNS and SASEGT. Trimming pared 8 bases from V and 4 bases from J, leaving 20 bases between. This CDR3 contains 15 residues. The CDR3 spells CASSPWTARGYGYTF. The CDR3 nucleotides are TGTGCCAGCTCCCCTTGGACAGCGAGAGGCTATGGCTACACCTTC.

This clonotype was counted only a few times. This rearrangement joins TRBV7-9 to TRBJ2-7, with D perhaps being TRBD1 or TRBD2 (5 bases each). The CDR3 is made up of 11 amino acids. Germline CDR1 and CDR2: SEHNR and FQNEAQ (reference sequence). Trimming left V 11 bases short and J 6 bases short, with 14 bases between. The CDR3 sequence is CAQGAGSEQYF. CDR3 sequence (DNA): TGTGCCCAAGGGGCGGGTAGCGAGCAGTACTTC.

The table lists this clonotype with a few counts. The chain recombines TRBV18 with TRBJ1-2; D remains unclear. This CDR3 is built from 14 residues. Germline V gives CDR1 KGHSH, CDR2 LQKENI. V was trimmed by 3 bases and J by 8 bases, leaving 16 bases between them. CDR3 protein: CASSPPDLIWGYTF. The DNA for the CDR3 is TGTGCCAGCTCACCTCCGGATCTCATCTGGGGCTACACCTTC.

This clonotype turned up a few times. This chain links TRBV12-3 or TRBV12-4 with TRBJ2-7; D possibly matches TRBD1 or TRBD2 (5 bases each). V was shortened by 2 bases and J by 0 bases, with 17 bases between the two germline ends. CDR3 length: 17 residues. The CDR3 here is CASSLPITGTYSYEQYF. CDR3 nucleotides: TGTGCCAGCAGTTTACCAATCACCGGGACCTACTCCTACGAGCAGTACTTC.

This clonotype was found many times. In DNA, the CDR3 is TGTGCCAGCAGCCGGTACAGGGGAGGGAACACAGATACGCAGTATTTT. Translation gives CASSRYRGGNTDTQYF. The chain couples TRBV3-1 to TRBJ2-3; perhaps D is TRBD1 or TRBD2 (7 bases each). Trimming removed 4 bases at V and 2 bases at J, with 16 bases between. Germline CDR1 reads LGHDT; CDR2 reads YNNKEL (reference sequence). The CDR3 totals 16 residues.

J is TRBJ2-1 and V is TRBV11-1, with TRBD2 matching over 11 bases. The CDR3 is 17 residues long. The V gene's germline CDR1 is SGHAT and CDR2 FQDESV (reference sequence). With V trimmed by 6 bases and J by 9 bases, 16 bases remained unmatched. CDR3 nucleotide sequence: TGTGCCAGCAGTTTGAGGAGGGCTAGCGGGGGGATAGGTGAGCAGTTCTTC. It codes for CASSLRRASGGIGEQFF.

This clonotype was picked up many times. V usage is TRBV5-1 and J usage is TRBJ2-3; 10 bases map to TRBD2. The germline V gene encodes CDR1 SGHRS and CDR2 YFSETQ. The CDR3 has 16 amino acids. V shed 3 bases and J 4 bases; nucleotides not matched to a gene: 8. CDR3 sequence (DNA): TGCGCCAGCAGCTCGGGACTAGCGTCAGGAGCAGATACGCAGTATTTT. This encodes CASSSGLASGADTQYF.

This clonotype appeared a few times. V and J are TRBV6-1 and TRBJ2-2; D is unclear. This CDR3 has 15 amino acids. CDR1 and CDR2 from the germline V gene are MNHNS and SASEGT. The V and J ends lost 6 bases and 6 bases respectively, with 17 bases between them. Here the CDR3 DNA reads TGTGCCAGCAGCCCTGGACCAGAAGGCCCCGGGGAGCTGTTTTTT. Amino acid sequence: CASSPGPEGPGELFF.

The CDR3 sequence: CAIKDELAGSDTEAFF. Here the CDR3 DNA reads TGTGCCATCAAGGATGAATTAGCTGGATCGGACACTGAAGCTTTCTTT. The chain recombines TRBV10-3 with TRBJ1-1; D is unresolved. Per germline, CDR1 ENHRY and CDR2 SYGVKD. V was trimmed by 7 bases and J by 3 bases, leaving 21 bases between them. This CDR3 has 16 amino acids.

This clonotype has more than one count but fewer than ten. The chain carries TRBV5-1 and TRBJ1-5; 9 positions agree with TRBD1. In germline, CDR1 is SGHRS, CDR2 YFSETQ. Trimming cost V 4 bases and J 7 bases; bases outside gene matches: 6. The CDR3 loop spans 14 amino acids. CDR3 DNA: TGCGCCAGCAGCGCAGGACAGGGGCAGCAGCCCCAGCATTTT. Translated: CASSAGQGQQPQHF. Filled out from reference TRBV5-1 and TRBJ1-5, the complete variable domain reads KAGVTQTPRYLIKTRGQQVTLSCSPISGHRSVSWYQQTPGQGLQFLFEYFSETQRNKGNFPGRFSGRQFSNSRSEMNVSTLELGDSALYLCASSAGQGQQPQHFGDGTRLSIL.

The chain has TRBV5-1 and TRBJ1-3; 7 bases map to TRBD1. The CDR3 is made up of 13 amino acids. CDR1 is SGHRS and CDR2 is YFSETQ in the germline V gene. Trimming at V came to 3 bases and at J to 5 bases, leaving 2 bases not matched to a gene. Here the CDR3 DNA reads TGCGCCAGCAGCTCAGGGGGACGAAACACCATATATTTT. Protein sequence: CASSSGGRNTIYF. The complete variable domain, with remaining parts taken from reference TRBV5-1 and TRBJ1-3, reads KAGVTQTPRYLIKTRGQQVTLSCSPISGHRSVSWYQQTPGQGLQFLFEYFSETQRNKGNFPGRFSGRQFSNSRSEMNVSTLELGDSALYLCASSSGGRNTIYFGEGSWLTVV.

This clonotype was counted many times. The CDR3 DNA reads TGTGCCAGCAGTTCCCCGGAAAGCTTCGCAGATACGCAGTATTTT. Protein: CASSSPESFADTQYF. The chain recombines TRBV27 with TRBJ2-3; no definite D call. The CDR3 is 15 amino acids. Trimming pared 4 bases from V and 4 bases from J, leaving 15 bases between. CDR1 is MNHEY and CDR2 is SMNVEV in the germline V gene (reference sequence).